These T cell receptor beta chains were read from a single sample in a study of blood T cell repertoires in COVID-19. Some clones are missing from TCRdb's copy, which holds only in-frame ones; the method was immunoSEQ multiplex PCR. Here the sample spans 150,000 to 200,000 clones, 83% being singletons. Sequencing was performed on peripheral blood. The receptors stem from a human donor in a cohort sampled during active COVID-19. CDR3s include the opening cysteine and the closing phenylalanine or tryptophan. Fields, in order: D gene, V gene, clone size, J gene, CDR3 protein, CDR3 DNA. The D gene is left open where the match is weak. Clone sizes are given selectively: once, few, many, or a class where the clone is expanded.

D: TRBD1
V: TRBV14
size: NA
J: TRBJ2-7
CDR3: CASSRLQGAENEQYF
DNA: TGTGCCAGCAGCCGGTTACAGGGGGCTGAAAACGAGCAGTACTTC

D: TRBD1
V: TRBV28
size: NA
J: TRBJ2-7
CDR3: CASRGTGAILEQYF
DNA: TGTGCCAGCAGGGGGACAGGGGCGATCCTAGAACAGTACTTC

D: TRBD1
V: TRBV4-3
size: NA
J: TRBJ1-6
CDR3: CASSQGQGVGNSPLHF
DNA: TGCGCCAGCAGCCAAGGACAGGGGGTAGGGAATTCACCCCTCCACTTT

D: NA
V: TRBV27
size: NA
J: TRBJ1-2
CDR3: CASTSQDRFNYGYTF
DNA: TGTGCCAGCACCTCTCAAGACAGGTTTAACTATGGCTACACCTTC

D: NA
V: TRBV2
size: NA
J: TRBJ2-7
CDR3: CASSEVGALSSYEQYF
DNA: TGTGCCAGCAGTGAGGTGGGGGCCCTCTCTTCCTACGAGCAGTACTTC

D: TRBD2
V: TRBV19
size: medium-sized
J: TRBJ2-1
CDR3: CASSIGAGDSNEQFF
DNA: TGTGCCAGTAGTATCGGAGCGGGAGATAGCAATGAGCAGTTCTTC

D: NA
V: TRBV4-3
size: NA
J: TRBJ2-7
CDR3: CASSPPQSYEQYF
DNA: TGCGCCAGCAGCCCGCCGCAGTCCTACGAGCAGTACTTC

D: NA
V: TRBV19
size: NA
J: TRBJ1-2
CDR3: CASSITENYGYTF
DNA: TGTGCCAGTAGTATTACAGAGAACTATGGCTACACCTTC

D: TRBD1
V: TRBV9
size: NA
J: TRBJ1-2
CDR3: CARDTGANGYTF
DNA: TGTGCCAGAGATACAGGGGCCAATGGCTACACCTTC

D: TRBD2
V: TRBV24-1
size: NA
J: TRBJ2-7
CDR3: CATSDQGTSVTSLYEQYF
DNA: TGTGCCACCAGTGATCAAGGGACTAGCGTAACCTCTCTCTACGAGCAGTACTTC

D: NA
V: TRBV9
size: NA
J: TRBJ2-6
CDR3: CASSVLDGSISGANVLTF
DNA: TGTGCCAGCAGCGTATTGGACGGGAGCATCTCTGGGGCCAACGTCCTGACTTTC

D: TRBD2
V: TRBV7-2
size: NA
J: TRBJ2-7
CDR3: CASSLVALAGIYEQYF
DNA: TGTGCCAGCAGCTTAGTAGCACTAGCGGGAATCTACGAGCAGTACTTC

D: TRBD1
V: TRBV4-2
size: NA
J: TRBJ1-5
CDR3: CASSQWTRTGSNQPQHF
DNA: TGTGCCAGCAGCCAATGGACCCGGACAGGGAGCAATCAGCCCCAGCATTTT

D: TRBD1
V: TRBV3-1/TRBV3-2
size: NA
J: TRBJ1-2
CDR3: CASSQEPGGGYTF
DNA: TGTGCCAGCAGCCAAGAGCCAGGGGGGGGCTACACCTTC

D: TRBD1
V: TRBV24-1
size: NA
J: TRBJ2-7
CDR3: CATSDPGQGGYEQYF
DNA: TGTGCCACCAGTGATCCGGGACAGGGGGGTTACGAGCAGTACTTC

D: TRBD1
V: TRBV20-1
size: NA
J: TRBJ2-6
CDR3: CSASHPDGQGALGANVLTF
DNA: TGCAGTGCTAGTCACCCAGACGGACAGGGGGCGCTGGGGGCCAACGTCCTGACTTTC

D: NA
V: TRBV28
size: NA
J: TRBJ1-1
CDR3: CASSQGWTEAFF
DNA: TGTGCCAGCAGTCAGGGTTGGACTGAAGCTTTCTTT